These 19 T cell receptor beta chains share one sample of origin, sequenced in a study of T cells in Graves' hyperthyroidism and ophthalmopathy. The TCR beta CDR3 regions underwent amplification using RNA transcripts as the source. Using the HTBI primer set, a first-round RT-PCR was run on the TCR CDR3. TCRdb re-called the multiplex PCR reads with MiXCR, one entry per CDR3 protein. Found here are hundreds of thousands of distinct CDR3 sequences, around 15% of them singletons; the top ten hold under 15%. Material: blood. The receptors here all came from a woman in her fifties or sixties with Graves' ophthalmopathy.

The genes are TRBV5-6 and TRBJ1-1; D gene uncertain. Looked up from germline, CDR1 is SGHDT and CDR2 is YYEEEE. This CDR3 spans 14 amino acids. Deletions cut 1 base from V and 0 bases from J, with 7 bases between. CDR3: CASSLIQMNTEAFF. CDR3 nucleotides: TGTGCCAGCAGCTTGATACAGATGAACACTGAAGCTTTCTTT.

This chain connects TRBV11-2 to TRBJ2-1; 7 bases are a match to TRBD1. With V trimmed by 5 bases and J by 14 bases, 12 bases remained unmatched. The CDR3 loop spans 13 amino acids. Looked up from germline, CDR1 is SGHAT and CDR2 is FQNNGV. CDR3 bases: TGTGCCAGCAGCCCCGACAGGGTGGGAGTGGAGTTCTTC. This codes for CASSPDRVGVEFF.

The rearrangement joins TRBV9 to TRBJ2-3; D may be TRBD2 (6 bases). Germline loops: CDR1 SGDLS, CDR2 YYNGEE. The CDR3 spans 15 residues. The V end lost 5 bases, the J end lost 3 bases, and 16 bases lay between the germline ends. Here the CDR3 reads CASSLASEWTDTQYF. In nucleotides, the CDR3 is TGTGCCAGCAGTTTAGCTAGCGAGTGGACAGATACGCAGTATTTT.

This clonotype came up many times. This rearrangement joins TRBV12-3 or TRBV12-4 to TRBJ2-7; no clear D gene. The CDR3 has 14 residues. The ends were cut back, 2 bases at V and 1 base at J, with 9 bases in the middle. The CDR3 sequence is CASSLKTASYEQYF. For the CDR3, the DNA is TGTGCCAGCAGTTTAAAAACAGCGTCCTACGAGCAGTACTTC.

This rearrangement joins TRBV7-3 to TRBJ2-3; D is unresolved. CDR3 size: 16 residues. V dropped 1 base and J dropped 0 bases, with 11 bases sitting between them. Germline values: CDR1 SGHTA, CDR2 FQGTGA. The CDR3 nucleotides read TGTGCCAGCAGCTTAAGTTCCGGAACTAGCACAGATACGCAGTATTTT. Translating it yields CASSLSSGTSTDTQYF.

This clonotype was detected a few times. The rearrangement joins TRBV28 to TRBJ2-3; 9 positions agree with TRBD2. V lost 6 bases to trimming and J lost 2 bases; unmatched junction nucleotides: 6. The V gene's germline CDR1 is MDHEN and CDR2 SYDVKM. This CDR3 is built from 15 residues. In DNA, the CDR3 is TGTGCCAGCAGCCCTAGCGGGACCGACACAGATACGCAGTATTTT. Protein sequence: CASSPSGTDTDTQYF.

This clonotype occurred many times. The rearrangement uses TRBV20-1 and TRBJ2-1; TRBD2 matches 12 bases. The V and J ends lost 5 bases and 2 bases, in that order; junction bases with no gene match: 4. CDR1 and CDR2 from the germline V gene are DFQATT and SNEGSKA (reference sequence). The CDR3 contains 15 residues. In DNA, the CDR3 is TGCAGTGCTCGACTAGCGGGGGCGGCCTACAATGAGCAGTTCTTC. This gives the protein CSARLAGAAYNEQFF.

This clonotype was picked up many times. V is TRBV6-2 or TRBV6-3 and J is TRBJ2-5; the match to TRBD1 covers 8 bases. In germline, CDR1 is MNHEY, CDR2 SVGEGT. V shed 2 bases, J shed 2 bases, and the junction held 7 bases outside the gene matches. The CDR3 contains 16 residues. CDR3 sequence: CASSYPLQGVQETQYF. CDR3 sequence (DNA): TGTGCCAGCAGTTACCCGCTACAGGGGGTTCAAGAGACCCAGTACTTC.

This chain links TRBV29-1 with TRBJ1-2; 8 positions agree with TRBD1. This CDR3 comprises 15 residues. Germline V CDR1 and CDR2: SQVTM, ANQGSEA. V was pared by 7 bases and J by 4 bases, with 14 bases of the junction left unmatched. CDR3 nucleotides: TGCAGCGGCCAACTGACAGGGGCGGGTTCCTATGGCTACACCTTC. Amino acids: CSGQLTGAGSYGYTF.

This clonotype was seen at least ten times. The J gene is TRBJ2-7, the V gene TRBV7-2, with D tentatively TRBD1 (5 bases). V was pared by 0 bases and J by 6 bases, with 12 bases between. This CDR3 is built from 14 residues. Germline V gives CDR1 SGHTA, CDR2 FQGNSA. The CDR3 DNA is TGTGCCAGCAGCTTAGCGTGGCAGCAGGGCGAGCAGTACTTC. This sequence encodes CASSLAWQQGEQYF.

This clonotype was recorded at least ten times. The V and J genes are TRBV11-3 and TRBJ2-7, with 7 bases matching TRBD1. J was trimmed by 2 bases and V by 5 bases; bases with no gene match: 6. The CDR3 loop spans 14 amino acids. CDR1 is SGHNT and CDR2 is YENEEA in the germline V gene. This CDR3 reads CASSRTGLTYEQYF. CDR3 sequence (DNA): TGTGCCAGCAGCCGGACAGGTTTGACCTACGAGCAGTACTTC.

In this sample, this clonotype turned up a few times. V is TRBV10-3 and J is TRBJ2-5, with 9 nucleotides matching TRBD1. The length of the CDR3 is 15 residues. V lost 6 bases, J lost 3 bases, and 8 bases stayed unmatched. Germline V gives CDR1 ENHRY, CDR2 SYGVKD. DNA of the CDR3: TGTGCCATCAGCCCCGGGACAGGGAGGGAAGAGACCCAGTACTTC. Its protein is CAISPGTGREETQYF.

This clonotype was found many times. V usage is TRBV10-3 and J usage is TRBJ2-5; the D gene is possibly TRBD2 (6 bases). Germline V gene data show CDR1 as ENHRY and CDR2 as SYGVKD. The CDR3 consists of 13 residues. Trimming took off 3 bases at V and 3 bases at J, with 8 bases between the two ends. The DNA for the CDR3 is TGTGCCATCAGTGATGGAGGGGAAGAGACCCAGTACTTC. Translation: CAISDGGEETQYF.

This clonotype appeared many times. The chain has TRBV12-3 or TRBV12-4 and TRBJ2-7; D gene ambiguous. The CDR3 consists of 13 residues. Trimming took 3 bases from V and 2 from J, leaving 8 bases between them. CDR3 protein: CASSFWQTYEQYF. CDR3 sequence (DNA): TGTGCCAGCAGTTTTTGGCAGACCTACGAGCAGTACTTC.

This clonotype came up a few times. The genes are TRBV19 and TRBJ1-1, with 7 nucleotides matching TRBD1. Germline V lookup: CDR1 LNHDA, CDR2 SQIVND (reference sequence). V shed 6 bases, J shed 4 bases, and the junction held 8 bases outside the gene matches. The CDR3 is made up of 14 amino acids. The CDR3 protein is CASRRQGRSTEAFF. For the CDR3, the DNA is TGTGCCAGTAGACGACAGGGAAGGAGCACTGAAGCTTTCTTT.

This clonotype was counted ten times or more. The CDR3 loop is CASSLTGVQETQYF. As DNA, the CDR3 is TGTGCCAGCAGCTTGACAGGGGTCCAAGAGACCCAGTACTTC. The gene calls are TRBV5-6 and TRBJ2-5; 7 bases agree with TRBD1. The CDR3 is made up of 14 amino acids. Trimming removed 1 base from V and 1 base from J; junction bases left unmatched: 1. CDR1 and CDR2 (germline): SGHDT, YYEEEE.

Ten or more counts support this clonotype. The J gene is TRBJ1-1, the V gene TRBV12-3 or TRBV12-4, with unresolved D. This CDR3 spans 14 amino acids. V was trimmed by 7 bases and J by 0 bases, leaving 12 bases between them. The CDR3 coding sequence is TGTGCCAGCACCAGGAGCGTACTGAACACTGAAGCTTTCTTT. It specifies CASTRSVLNTEAFF.

This clonotype was seen ten or more times. The chain joins TRBV6-1 to TRBJ1-2; D unresolved. Trimming shortened V by 0 bases and J by 4 bases, and 9 bases separated the two germline ends. Germline lookup yields CDR1 MNHNS and CDR2 SASEGT. CDR3 length: 14 amino acids. The CDR3 DNA is TGTGCCAGCAGTGAAGCACAGAGCCTCTATGGCTACACCTTC. Translated: CASSEAQSLYGYTF.

On this clonotype: A much more abundant neighbour one base away suggests this may be a read error. The J gene is TRBJ2-1, the V gene TRBV18, with no clear D. The CDR3 is made up of 15 amino acids. Per germline, CDR1 KGHSH and CDR2 LQKENI. CDR3 nucleotides: TGTGCCAGCTCACCAAAGTATCGGTCCTGCAATGAGCAGTTCTTC. This translates into CASSPKYRSCNEQFF.